The 5 T cell receptor beta chains presented below share a single source sample, sequenced in a study of radiation and T cells in renal cell carcinoma. The time point denotes: baseline pretreatment blood. Specified treatment: 15 Gy SBRT to primary tumor, nephrectomy 4 weeks later. Only in-frame clones appear in the TCRdb table, and some are missing; sequencing was by immunoSEQ multiplex PCR. The table includes about 140,000 clones, around 78% detected once. Sample: blood, taken from a patient whose treatment included radiotherapy and nephrectomy. These receptors were collected from a woman between 45 and 60 years old with renal cell carcinoma.

The chain employs TRBV4-1 and TRBJ2-3, with a tentative D call TRBD2 (5 bases). Between the trimmed V and J ends, which lost 4 bases and 3 bases, there was a span of 11 bases. The CDR3 contains 14 residues. The V gene's germline CDR1 is MGHRA and CDR2 YSYEKL. The CDR3 sequence: CASSPGSGTDTQYF. The CDR3 coding sequence is TGCGCCAGCAGCCCGGGATCGGGAACAGATACGCAGTATTTT.

This clone has just a few counts. The J gene is TRBJ1-6, the V gene TRBV30; TRBD1 aligns across 7 bases. V gave up 8 bases and J gave up 7 bases; unmatched junction bases: 8. The CDR3 runs to 13 residues. CDR1 GTSNPN and CDR2 SVGIG come from the germline V gene (reference sequence). CDR3 residues: CAGTGQSNSPLHF. CDR3 nucleotide sequence: TGTGCCGGAACGGGACAGTCCAATTCACCCCTCCACTTT.

This clone was recorded only once. The chain recombines TRBV2 with TRBJ2-2, with D possibly TRBD1 on 6 matching bases. Germline V gene lookup returns CDR1 SNHLY and CDR2 FYNNEI. Between the trimmed V and J ends, which lost 5 bases and 5 bases, there was a span of 12 bases. The CDR3 contains 14 residues. The CDR3 bases are TGTGCCAGCAGTAGGCAGGGGATAACCGGGGAGCTGTTTTTT. Translation gives CASSRQGITGELFF.

This clone was seen a handful of times. The chain employs TRBV10-3 and TRBJ2-7; D is tentatively TRBD1 or TRBD2 (7 bases each). This CDR3 has 13 residues. Germline V gene lookup returns CDR1 ENHRY and CDR2 SYGVKD. The V and J ends lost 5 bases and 3 bases respectively, with 11 bases between them. CDR3 sequence (DNA): TGTGCCATCAGTCGGGGGGACAGCTACGAGCAGTACTTC. Translating it yields CAISRGDSYEQYF.

The gene calls are TRBV7-2 and TRBJ2-7; TRBD2 is a possible D gene (6 bases). V was cut by 5 bases and J by 3 bases, with 17 bases left in between. CDR3 length: 15 amino acids. Germline assignment: CDR1 SGHTA and CDR2 FQGNSA. DNA of the CDR3: TGTGCCAGCAGCGCCCTGGGGGGAGAGCTCTACGAGCAGTACTTC. Its protein is CASSALGGELYEQYF.